These T cell receptor beta chains were read from a single sample in a study of cytomegalovirus exposure and HLA in healthy donors. Using immunoSEQ multiplex PCR, the repertoire was profiled, and TCRdb retains in-frame clones only, with some absent. The table has around 110,000 clones, 8% to 10% seen once. The specimen sequenced was PBMCs. The receptors originated from a man under 40 in good health and CMV-seronegative. The conserved cysteine and the conserved F or W are not part of the CDR3 here. The D gene is left open where the match is weak.

v_call	j_call	d_call	cdr3_aa
TRBV30	TRBJ2-7	TRBD1	AWSAGQGAFEQY
TRBV18	TRBJ2-3	.	ASSPRQESTDTQY
TRBV5-1	TRBJ2-5	TRBD2	ASSSLAGAKTQY
TRBV28	TRBJ2-3	.	ASSLATSTDTQY
TRBV27	TRBJ2-5	.	ASSLSSGEETQY
TRBV5-4	TRBJ2-3	TRBD1	ASSFNRGGTDTQY
TRBV30	TRBJ2-1	TRBD1	AFRQGYSYNEQF
TRBV11-3	TRBJ2-1	.	ASSLVEGAATNEQF
TRBV19	TRBJ1-5	TRBD1	ASRSQGAGNQPQH
TRBV30	TRBJ2-5	TRBD2	AWSLAVLETQY
TRBV30	TRBJ2-7	TRBD1	AWRGTGVVAQY
TRBV29-1	TRBJ1-2	.	SVSAAAYGYT
TRBV29-1	TRBJ2-3	TRBD2	SATTGTSGLFTDTQY
TRBV7-8	TRBJ1-4	TRBD1	ASSLDDRGGQGAPVEKLF
TRBV5-4	TRBJ2-7	.	ASSLASRQTYEQY
TRBV28	.	.	ASSLNYEQY
TRBV19	TRBJ1-1	.	ASNPTDHTEAF
TRBV18	TRBJ1-6	TRBD1	ASSKTRQGFNSPLH
TRBV30	TRBJ2-1	.	AWSASLSPIYNEQF
TRBV30	TRBJ1-1	.	ASRGGSTEAF
TRBV5-6	TRBJ1-1	.	ASSLPQGGTEAF
TRBV5-1	TRBJ1-1	.	ASSLDGMNTEAF
TRBV19	TRBJ1-1	.	ASSILAHTEAF
TRBV9	TRBJ1-3	TRBD1	ASGDSSGNTIY
TRBV6-5	TRBJ2-7	.	ASRFRAPSSYEQY
TRBV7-9	TRBJ2-7	.	ASSRSEAEAPYEQY
TRBV7-3	TRBJ2-7	TRBD2	ASSLIAGDYEQY
TRBV28	TRBJ1-2	TRBD1	ASSLADATGANYGYT
TRBV19	TRBJ2-1	TRBD2	ASTNGGSSYNEQF
TRBV4-1	TRBJ2-1	TRBD2	ASSQALAGGSPSYNEQF
TRBV4-2	TRBJ2-1	TRBD2	ASSLRTSPYNEQF
TRBV28	TRBJ1-1	.	ASSPLDTLNTEAF
TRBV7-3	TRBJ2-5	.	ASSLTGARQETQY
TRBV30	TRBJ1-4	TRBD1	AWRTGANEKLF
TRBV6-1	TRBJ2-3	TRBD1	ASSDRDRDTQY
TRBV29-1	TRBJ1-1	.	SVEVGQLNTEAF
TRBV12-5	TRBJ1-4	TRBD1	ASGLGGQANNEKLF
TRBV10-3	TRBJ2-1	.	AISESTFDSYNEQF
TRBV5-4	TRBJ2-2	TRBD2	ASSLAGLARNTGELF
TRBV11-2	TRBJ2-4	TRBD2	ASSFRLAGGPPGQY
TRBV2	TRBJ2-5	.	ASTSQVGQY
TRBV4-2	TRBJ2-1	.	ASSIRADSSYNEQF
TRBV7-2	TRBJ2-3	TRBD2	ASSLELLAGGVADTQY
TRBV7-9	TRBJ2-7	.	ASSLAILVDRDYEQY
TRBV10-3	TRBJ1-2	TRBD1	AISGGQGVNYGYT
TRBV2	TRBJ2-7	.	ASSESQVSSYEQY
TRBV10-3	TRBJ1-5	.	AISEYRDQPQH
TRBV5-1	TRBJ1-2	.	ASSLGLSYGYT
TRBV27	TRBJ1-2	.	ASRKTEGAYGYT
TRBV6-5	TRBJ2-3	TRBD2	ASSGLAGGPDTQY
TRBV5-4	TRBJ1-4	.	ASSITGRGTNEKLF